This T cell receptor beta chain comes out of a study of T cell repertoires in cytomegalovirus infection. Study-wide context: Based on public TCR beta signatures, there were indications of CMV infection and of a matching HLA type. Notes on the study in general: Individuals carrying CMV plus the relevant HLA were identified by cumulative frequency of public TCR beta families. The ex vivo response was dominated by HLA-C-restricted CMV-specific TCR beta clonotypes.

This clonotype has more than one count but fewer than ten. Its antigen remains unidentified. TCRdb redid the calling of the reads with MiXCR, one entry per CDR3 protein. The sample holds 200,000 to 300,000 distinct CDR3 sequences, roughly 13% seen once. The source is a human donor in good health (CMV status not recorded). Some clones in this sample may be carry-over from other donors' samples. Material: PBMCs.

The chain's CDR3 is CASSKTSDNYNEQFF. CDR3 nucleotides: TGTGCCAGCAGCAAGACTAGCGACAACTACAATGAGCAGTTCTTC. This chain uses TRBV7-3 with TRBJ2-1, with 8 bases that match TRBD2. After removal of 5 bases from V and 3 bases from J, the junction contained 6 bases not matched to a gene. This CDR3 region has 15 residues. Germline V gene data show CDR1 as SGHTA and CDR2 as FQGTGA.